The T cell receptor beta chain described here comes from a study of blood T cell repertoires in COVID-19. TCRdb keeps only in-frame clones here, not all; method: immunoSEQ multiplex PCR. The sample records almost 95,000 clones, about 80% being singletons. The CDR3 is 16 amino acids. Germline values: CDR1 SGHRS, CDR2 YFSETQ. V lost 0 bases and J lost 11; bases outside the gene matches: 10. This clone appeared a few times. This TCR came from a man in his fifties or sixties with acute or convalescent COVID-19. The sequencing input was peripheral blood. The chain uses TRBV5-1 and TRBJ1-6; 8 nucleotides align to TRBD1. Written as DNA, the CDR3 is TGCGCCAGCAGCTTGGGTCCGACAGGGGAATCGACACCCCTCCACTTT. Translating it yields CASSLGPTGESTPLHF. Full variable domain (remainder filled in from reference TRBV5-1 and TRBJ1-6): KAGVTQTPRYLIKTRGQQVTLSCSPISGHRSVSWYQQTPGQGLQFLFEYFSETQRNKGNFPGRFSGRQFSNSRSEMNVSTLELGDSALYLCASSLGPTGESTPLHFGNGTRLTVT.